At least ten counts were recorded for the clone carrying this T cell receptor (beta chain). The target antigen is unknown. This entry comes from a study of T-cell reconstitution after alpha-beta-depleted transplantation in children. As it was prepared, the TCRbeta library received unique molecular identifiers. TCRdb itself ran the PCR reads through MiXCR, one entry per CDR3 protein. The profile shows over 200,000 distinct CDR3 sequences, about a tenth of them singletons. Study-level points and caveats: There were some patients whose high TCRbeta diversity at day 60 came from surviving recipient T cells and thymic progenitors. After one year, T-cell counts and TCRbeta diversity mostly came from new T cells. By about two months after transplant, alpha-beta T cells reportedly arose from several hundred graft clones that had expanded.

Germline assignment: CDR1 SQVTM and CDR2 ANQGSEA. This CDR3 is built from 12 residues. The sequence came from a child under two years old with acute myeloid leukemia, due to receive a stem cell transplant. The sample here was PBMCs, taken before TCRalphabeta/CD19-depleted stem cell transplant. The rearrangement joins TRBV29-1 to TRBJ1-1, with no clear D. In nucleotides, the CDR3 is TGCAGTGGGTCGGACCGATACACTGAAGCTTTCTTT. As protein: CSGSDRYTEAFF.